Described below is a single T cell receptor beta chain sequence and its context. Its antigen is still unknown. One base away there is no much larger clone; base qualities are not given. The data were obtained in a study of blood T cell repertoires in COVID-19 (dated by TCRdb to between 2020 and 2021). Study-level background: Samples covering the acute and convalescent phases of COVID-19 were provided by collaborators in the United States, Italy and Spain. The prospective study material was composed of cDNA or gDNA derived from T cells, B-cell-depleted T cells, or PBMCs. Subjects who had been exposed to COVID-19, were actively infected with it, or had recovered from it provided the deeply sampled blood TCRbeta repertoires that made up the dataset. The repertoires were released in a freely available public database meant as a resource for research on the immune response to SARS-CoV-2. Samples came from the ongoing ImmuneRACE study (first 160 participants) plus 1,254 subjects from 6 global collaborators. The sample metadata nearly always contained a de-identified subject ID, COVID-19 status, age in years and sex. HLA class I and class II types, where available, came from metadata supplied by the sample provider rather than from assay-based typing.

Points the paper makes about the study in general: Clinical and demographic metadata were provided uncurated, with the amount varying by source and participant.

TCRbeta CDR3 regions were amplified from genomic DNA using the immunoSEQ Assay, a bias-controlled multiplex PCR. Under the source paper's analysis protocol: Within the assay, amplification of reference gene primers was used to estimate how many nucleated cells each sample contained. To quantify the absolute abundance of each unique TCRbeta CDR3 rearrangement, sequence reads were collapsed and filtered. For each sample, productive Simpson clonality was calculated by taking the square root of Simpson's diversity index across productive rearrangements. What TCRdb holds here is the immuneACCESS table cut down to in-frame rearrangements. Part of the clones is not present; checked against another copy, under half of the missing clones reflect an unresolved V gene, and the others are unexplained. The DNA gave D and trimming, while V, J and clone size come from that table. The table for this sample lists over 70,000 clones; around 85% of them were counted only once. Roughly 4.6% of the sample goes to the ten largest clones.

Each collaborating institution followed its own protocols to collect whole blood in K2EDTA tubes. For TCRbeta analysis, collaborators shipped samples as frozen whole blood, isolated PBMCs, or DNA extracted from either of those sample types. The TCR comes from a man older than 75 with acute or convalescent COVID-19. Sequencing was carried out using peripheral blood.

The CDR3 region: CASSQTGDQPQHF. Read as DNA, the sequence is TGTGCCAGTAGTCAGACAGGCGATCAGCCCCAGCATTTT. The V and J genes are TRBV19 and TRBJ1-5; the best D guess is TRBD1, with 6 bases matching. Trimming takes 5 bases from V and 5 bases from J, and the germline ends sit 10 bases apart. Counted from cysteine to phenylalanine, this CDR3 has 13 amino acids. CDR3 DNA only is kept here, 39 bases in frame from base 1. Looking up the germline V gene (reference sequence) yields CDR1 LNHDA and CDR2 SQIVND.